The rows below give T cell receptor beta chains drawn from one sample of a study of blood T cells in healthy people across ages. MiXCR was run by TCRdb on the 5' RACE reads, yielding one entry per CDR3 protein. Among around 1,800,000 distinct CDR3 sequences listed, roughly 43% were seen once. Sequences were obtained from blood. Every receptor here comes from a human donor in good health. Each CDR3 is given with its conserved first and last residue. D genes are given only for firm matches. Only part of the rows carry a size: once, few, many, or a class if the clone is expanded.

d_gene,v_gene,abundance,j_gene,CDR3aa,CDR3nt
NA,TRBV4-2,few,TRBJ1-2,CASSQDSGTAGYTF,TGTGCCAGCAGCCAAGATTCGGGAACTGCGGGCTACACCTTC
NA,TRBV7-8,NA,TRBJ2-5,CVSSLPRTLQETQYF,TGTGTCAGCAGCTTGCCCCGGACCTTACAAGAGACCCAGTACTTC
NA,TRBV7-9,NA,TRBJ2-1,CASSLSLVVRCNEQFF,TGTGCCAGCAGCTTATCGCTGGTAGTGAGGTGCAATGAGCAGTTCTTC
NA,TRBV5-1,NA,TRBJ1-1,CASSHGSNTEAFF,TGCGCCAGCAGCCACGGTTCGAACACTGAAGCTTTCTTT
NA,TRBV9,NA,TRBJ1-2,CASSGVTENYGYTF,TGTGCCAGCAGCGGAGTCACGGAAAACTATGGCTACACCTTC
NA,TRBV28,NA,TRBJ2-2,CASSYRPGDFGELFF,TGTGCCAGCAGTTACCGGCCAGGGGATTTCGGGGAGCTGTTTTTT
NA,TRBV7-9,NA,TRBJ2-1,CASSLGGQNNEQFF,TGTGCCAGCAGCTTGGGTGGGCAGAACAATGAGCAGTTCTTC
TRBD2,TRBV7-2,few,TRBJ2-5,CASSLVTTGGRETQYF,TGTGCCAGCAGCTTAGTAACAACGGGGGGACGGGAGACCCAGTACTTC
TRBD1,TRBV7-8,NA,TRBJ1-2,CASSLGTGGGGYIF,TGTGCCAGCAGCTTAGGGACAGGGGGCGGTGGCTACATCTTC
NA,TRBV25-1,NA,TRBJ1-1,CASSPHRDLNTEAFF,TGTGCCAGCAGCCCCCATAGGGACTTGAACACTGAAGCTTTCTTT
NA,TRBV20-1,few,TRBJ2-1,CSAITGRNNEQFF,TGCAGTGCTATAACAGGACGTAACAATGAGCAGTTCTTC
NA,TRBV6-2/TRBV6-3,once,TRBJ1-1,CASKSGGWNTEAFF,TGTGCCAGCAAATCCGGGGGATGGAACACTGAAGCTTTCTTT
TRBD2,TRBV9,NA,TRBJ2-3,CASSVGLALYTDTQYF,TGTGCCAGCAGCGTAGGACTAGCACTCTACACAGATACGCAGTATTTT
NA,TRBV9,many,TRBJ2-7,CASSPMGGEQYF,TGTGCCAGCAGCCCCATGGGGGGCGAGCAGTACTTC
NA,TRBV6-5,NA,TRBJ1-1,CASSYSDRSGTEAFF,TGTGCCAGCAGTTACTCGGACAGATCCGGGACTGAAGCTTTCTTT
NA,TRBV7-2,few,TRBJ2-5,CASSFGLQQETQYF,TGTGCCAGCAGCTTTGGACTCCAGCAAGAGACCCAGTACTTC
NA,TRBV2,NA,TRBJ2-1,CASSEDEFSYNEQFF,TGTGCCAGCAGTGAAGATGAGTTTTCCTACAATGAGCAGTTCTTC
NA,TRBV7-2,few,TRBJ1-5,CASSFTGYQPQHF,TGTGCCAGCAGCTTCACAGGGTACCAGCCCCAGCATTTT
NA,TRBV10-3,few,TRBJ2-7,CAIRQFASYEQYF,TGTGCCATCAGACAGTTCGCCTCCTACGAGCAGTACTTC
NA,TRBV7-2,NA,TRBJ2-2,CASSLVSSVNTGELFF,TGTGCCAGCAGCTTAGTGTCTAGCGTGAACACCGGGGAGCTGTTTTTT
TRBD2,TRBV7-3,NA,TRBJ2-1,CASSLMAGGLNEQFF,TGTGCCAGCAGCTTGATGGCGGGGGGCCTCAATGAGCAGTTCTTC
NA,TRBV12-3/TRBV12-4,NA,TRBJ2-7,CASSSNLRYYSYEQYF,TGTGCCAGCAGTTCCAATTTGCGGTACTATTCCTACGAGCAGTACTTC
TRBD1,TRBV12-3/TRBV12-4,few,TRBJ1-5,CASSLQGASNQPQHF,TGTGCCAGCAGTTTACAGGGGGCAAGCAATCAGCCCCAGCATTTT
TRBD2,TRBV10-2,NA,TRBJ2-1,CASSDPGLAGKDSSHNEQFF,TGCGCCAGCAGTGACCCCGGACTAGCGGGGAAAGACTCTTCCCACAATGAGCAGTTCTTC
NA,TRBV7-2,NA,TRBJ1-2,CASSANLRGSYTF,TGTGCCAGCAGCGCAAACCTGAGGGGGAGCTACACCTTC
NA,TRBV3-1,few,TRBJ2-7,CASSQDLEGGEQYF,TGTGCCAGCAGCCAAGATCTAGAGGGAGGCGAGCAGTACTTC
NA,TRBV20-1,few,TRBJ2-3,CSAKISQVSDTQYF,TGCAGTGCAAAGATCAGCCAAGTATCAGATACGCAGTATTTT
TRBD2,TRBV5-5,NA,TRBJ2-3,CASSLARTSGGFSTDTQYF,TGTGCCAGCAGCTTGGCCCGGACTAGCGGGGGGTTTAGCACAGATACGCAGTATTTT
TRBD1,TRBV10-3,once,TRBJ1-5,CAIRATGDNQPQHF,TGTGCCATCAGGGCCACAGGGGACAATCAGCCCCAGCATTTT